This TCR beta chain was retrieved from a study of T cells in Graves' hyperthyroidism and ophthalmopathy. Study at large: The initial diagnosis was the point when peripheral blood was collected, ahead of any treatment. Notes on the study in general: Most clonotypes expanded in the thyroid (above 0.001) were also present in blood. The model made its ophthalmopathy prediction, and onset followed a median around six months later. A 13 V-J signature model discriminated ophthalmopathy versus stable hyperthyroidism.

Template material for amplifying TCR beta CDR3 regions consisted of RNA transcripts. A first-round RT-PCR of the TCR CDR3 used the HTBI primer set. TCRdb itself ran the multiplex PCR reads through MiXCR, one entry per CDR3 protein. The table has about 550,000 distinct CDR3 sequences, around 21% seen once. Worth noting for this clonotype: Antigen specificity is unknown.

The clonotype originates from a man aged 18-30 years with Graves' hyperthyroidism. Sequenced sample: blood.

The DNA of the CDR3 is TGTGCCAGCAGCACCGACAGATTCCAAGAGACCCAGTACTTC. This sequence encodes CASSTDRFQETQYF. J is TRBJ2-5 and V is TRBV7-8, with a weak D call TRBD1 (5 bases). The CDR3 covers 14 residues. V shed 5 bases and J shed 1 base, with 11 bases lying between them. Germline assignment: CDR1 SGHVS and CDR2 FQNEAQ.